These 8 T cell receptor beta chains were sequenced from one sample in a study of blood T cell repertoires in COVID-19. The method was immunoSEQ multiplex PCR; TCRdb's version includes in-frame clones alone and lacks a portion of them. The data show roughly 290,000 clones, with around 85% seen just once and over 2% held by the top ten. Sequenced: PBMCs or T cells enriched from blood (not recorded which). The receptor source for this set is a man aged 30 to 45 who had recovered from COVID-19.

The J gene is TRBJ2-7, the V gene TRBV6-1; D is perhaps TRBD2 (5 bases). The germline V and J ends were trimmed by 3 bases and 7 bases, with 16 bases remaining between them. Looked up from germline, CDR1 is MNHNS and CDR2 is SASEGT. The CDR3 covers 14 residues. The CDR3 DNA reads TGTGCCAGCAGTGATGGACTCCAATTCCGGGAGCAGTACTTC. Protein: CASSDGLQFREQYF.

This chain links TRBV19 with TRBJ1-5; D is unclear. Trimming left V 3 bases short and J 9 bases short, with 15 bases between. This CDR3 comprises 14 residues. CDR1 and CDR2 from the germline V gene are LNHDA and SQIVND (reference sequence). In nucleotides, the CDR3 is TGTGCCAGTAGTATGAGCGCCGGCCGGGGGCCCCAGCATTTT. Its protein product is CASSMSAGRGPQHF.

This chain joins TRBV19 and TRBJ1-1, with 7 positions matching TRBD1. V lost 8 bases to trimming and J lost 1 base; unmatched junction nucleotides: 10. The germline gives CDR1 LNHDA, CDR2 SQIVND (reference sequence). The CDR3 extends over 15 amino acids. Here the CDR3 reads CASGNRGSGNTEAFF. The CDR3, as DNA: TGTGCCAGTGGTAACAGGGGAAGCGGGAACACTGAAGCTTTCTTT.

V is TRBV12-3 or TRBV12-4 and J is TRBJ1-2; no firm D call. The CDR3 is 13 residues long. Trimming stripped 6 bases from V and 9 bases from J, with 17 bases between. The CDR3 nucleotides read TGTGCCAGCAGACGAACACCTCCCGGGAGCTACACCTTC. Translating it yields CASRRTPPGSYTF.

This sequence joins TRBV19 and TRBJ1-1; 8 nucleotides match TRBD1. The CDR3 extends over 14 amino acids. Per germline, CDR1 LNHDA and CDR2 SQIVND (reference sequence). J gave up 6 bases and V 6 bases, and 9 bases lay outside the gene matches. In DNA form, the CDR3 reads TGTGCCAGTAGCAAAGGACAGGGAAGGTCTGAAGCTTTCTTT. Amino acids: CASSKGQGRSEAFF.

The chain recombines TRBV9 with TRBJ2-1; 7 bases are a match to TRBD1. CDR3 size: 15 residues. Germline CDR1 reads SGDLS; CDR2 reads YYNGEE. V was pared by 4 bases and J by 0 bases, with 4 bases of the junction left unmatched. CDR3 in DNA: TGTGCCAGCAGCAGACAGGGAAGCTCCTACAATGAGCAGTTCTTC. Translation: CASSRQGSSYNEQFF.

The chain couples TRBV2 to TRBJ1-2, with D perhaps matching TRBD1 (6 bases). Germline V CDR1 and CDR2: SNHLY, FYNNEI. Trimming removed 6 bases from V and 2 bases from J, with 10 bases in between. The CDR3 totals 13 residues. The CDR3 is CASSMTGNYGYTF. The CDR3 coding sequence is TGTGCCAGCAGCATGACAGGAAACTATGGCTACACCTTC. The complete variable domain, with remaining parts taken from reference TRBV2 and TRBJ1-2, reads EPEVTQTPSHQVTQMGQEVILRCVPISNHLYFYWYRQILGQKVEFLVSFYNNEISEKSEIFDDQFSVERPDGSNFTLKIRSTKLEDSAMYFCASSMTGNYGYTFGSGTRLTVV.

V is TRBV27 and J is TRBJ1-5; D is uncertain. The CDR3 loop spans 13 amino acids. Trimming removed 5 bases from V and 2 bases from J, with 7 bases in between. The germline V gene encodes CDR1 MNHEY and CDR2 SMNVEV (reference sequence). CDR3 amino acids: CASSQAGNQPQHF. For the CDR3, the DNA is TGTGCCAGCAGTCAAGCGGGCAATCAGCCCCAGCATTTT.